Given below is one T cell receptor beta chain in context. Its antigen is still unknown. Libraries were prepared by immunoSEQ multiplex PCR; TCRdb keeps only in-frame clonotypes and omits some of them. The sample has roughly 2,000 clones; about four fifths are singletons. Macro-dissection enriched premalignant or tumor cells before nucleic acid extraction. V lost 0 bases and J lost 4; bases outside the gene matches: 4. Per the germline V gene, CDR1 is SGHDN and CDR2 is FVKESK. The CDR3 loop spans 16 amino acids. The sample originates from a study of immune evolution from preneoplasia to lung adenocarcinoma. Study outcomes and limitations: Normal lung had the highest top T cell clone frequencies.

The sequence was collected from a person aged 60 to 80 with lung adenocarcinoma. Sequencing used FFPE lung adenocarcinoma in situ tissue. This chain uses TRBV14 with TRBJ2-2; 8 nucleotides match TRBD1. The CDR3 region has the DNA TGTGCCAGCAGCCAAGACAGGGGGCGAAGCACCGGGGAGCTGTTTTTT. Translation: CASSQDRGRSTGELFF.